These T cell receptor beta chains were read from a single sample in a study of T cells after yellow fever vaccination. One entry per CDR3 protein results from TCRdb running MiXCR on the 5' RACE reads. The sample lists around 70,000 distinct CDR3 sequences; roughly 6.9% were seen once. The starting material was CD8+ T cells sorted from PBMCs, obtained 4 to 5 days after the first yellow fever vaccination. All receptors derive from a man aged 18 to 35 who received the YFV17D yellow fever vaccine. Both conserved end residues are trimmed from each CDR3. The order of the fields is clone size, V gene, CDR3 protein. Where a row states a size, it is once, few, many or the class of an expanded clone; other rows omit it.

abundance: few; v_gene: TRBV7-2; CDR3aa: ASSLPGVVDTQY
abundance: few; v_gene: TRBV7-7; CDR3aa: ASSAELSGGYETQY
abundance: .; v_gene: TRBV5-6; CDR3aa: ASSRGSWEAF
abundance: few; v_gene: TRBV7-9; CDR3aa: ASNRDSLSSYNSPLH
abundance: many; v_gene: TRBV10-3; CDR3aa: AISAPTYEQY
abundance: many; v_gene: TRBV7-9; CDR3aa: ASSLGAIEQF
abundance: .; v_gene: TRBV7-9; CDR3aa: ASSLRVGELF
abundance: many; v_gene: TRBV4-1; CDR3aa: ASSPYLYNEQF
abundance: many; v_gene: TRBV5-1; CDR3aa: ASSLVKSIGPAGELF
abundance: .; v_gene: TRBV4-3; CDR3aa: ASSLALGLQETQY
abundance: .; v_gene: TRBV7-9; CDR3aa: ASSLGQERIT
abundance: few; v_gene: TRBV4-1; CDR3aa: ASSQGSGNTEAF
abundance: .; v_gene: TRBV4-1; CDR3aa: ASSQDLSSNNEQF
abundance: few; v_gene: TRBV5-5; CDR3aa: ASSLALDRGYEQY
abundance: .; v_gene: TRBV9; CDR3aa: ASSVEGRSSGNTIY